This TCR beta chain was retrieved from a study of neurological immune-mediated disorders. This clonotype was seen repeatedly, ten times or more. Its antigen is currently unknown. The cDNA was synthesized by 5'RACE incorporating 10-nucleotide random UMIs. TCRdb fed the 5' RACE reads into MiXCR, producing one record per CDR3 protein. The table lists 45,000 to 55,000 distinct CDR3 sequences, about 9.3% of them singletons. The starting material, 2 million PBMCs stored at -80 C, gave rise to the unsorted libraries. Broader study findings: Across subjects, expanded clones had no CDR3 amino acid sequences in common, pointing to private repertoires in all groups. Multiple sclerosis patients had less TCR clonal expansion than even healthy controls, unlike HTLV-1-associated myelopathy.

Sequences were obtained from PBMCs. The source is a woman aged 40 to 50 with HTLV-1-associated myelopathy (HAM/TSP).

The CDR3 spells CSARGKAWELQETQYF. The CDR3 DNA follows: TGCAGTGCTAGAGGGAAGGCCTGGGAGTTACAAGAGACCCAGTACTTC. The chain is built from TRBV20-1 and TRBJ2-5; D may be TRBD2 (5 bases). This CDR3 comprises 16 residues. Germline V gene lookup returns CDR1 DFQATT and CDR2 SNEGSKA (reference sequence). Trimming stripped 1 base from V and 2 bases from J, with 17 bases between.